The entry below describes one TCR beta chain. The record originates from a study of cytotoxic CD8 clonotypes in ibrutinib-treated CLL. Study background: On average, over 90,000 productive rearrangements and approximately 250,000 productive templates per sample.

Genomic DNA for TCR beta libraries, around 2 micrograms, came from cryopreserved PBMCs. Produced via immunoSEQ multiplex PCR; TCRdb's table is partial and in-frame only. The sample yields 150,000 or so clones, more than 70% seen once. The V and J ends lost 6 bases and 4 bases respectively, with 11 bases between them. Germline CDR1 reads SNHLY; CDR2 reads FYNNEI. This CDR3 spans 13 amino acids. The receptor was derived from a human donor with chronic lymphocytic leukemia. The gene calls are TRBV2 and TRBJ2-3; a possible D gene is TRBD1 (5 bases). The starting material was PBMCs, obtained after 36 months of ibrutinib treatment. In DNA, the CDR3 is TGTGCCAGCAGGTTACAGGACCCAGATACGCAGTATTTT. It yields the protein CASRLQDPDTQYF.